The 32 T cell receptor beta chains below were found in one sample sequenced in a study of blood T cell repertoires in COVID-19 (dated by TCRdb to 2020 to 2021). Library generation was performed with the immunoSEQ multiplex PCR assay. TCRdb re-hosts the immuneACCESS table, in-frame sequences only. Its copies lack some clones; in the studies checked, an unresolved V gene accounts for under half of them, and the cause for the rest is not known. This sample lists 150,000 or so clones; more than 85% were detected once. The biggest ten clones account for 7% of the sample. The source material was PBMCs or T cells enriched from blood (not recorded which). All receptors come from a woman between 45 and 65 years old who had recovered from COVID-19.

The chain combines TRBV4-1 with TRBJ2-3; 8 bases align to TRBD1. V shed 4 bases and J 1 base; nucleotides not matched to a gene: 13. Germline V CDR1 and CDR2: MGHRA, YSYEKL. This CDR3 region has 18 residues. In DNA, the CDR3 is TGCGCCAGCAGCCGTCGGACAGGGCGAAACGATGGCACAGATACGCAGTATTTT. Translating it yields CASSRRTGRNDGTDTQYF.

The chain links TRBV4-2 to TRBJ2-1; D not certain. Germline CDR1 reads LGHNA; CDR2 reads YNFKEQ. Between the trimmed V and J ends, which lost 0 bases and 4 bases, there was a span of 10 bases. The length of the CDR3 is 15 residues. The DNA for the CDR3 is TGTGCCAGCAGCCAAGATGGGCTTCCATACAATGAGCAGTTCTTC. The encoded protein is CASSQDGLPYNEQFF.

This clone has more than one count but fewer than ten. The chain has TRBV29-1 and TRBJ2-7; the match to TRBD1 covers 7 bases. This CDR3 spans 13 amino acids. Germline V gives CDR1 SQVTM, CDR2 ANQGSEA. Germline trimming cut 7 bases from V and 7 bases from J; bases unmatched to any gene: 13. The CDR3 sequence is CSAGNRGKWEQYF. CDR3 nucleotides: TGCAGCGCTGGGAACAGGGGAAAGTGGGAGCAGTACTTC.

The chain joins TRBV28 to TRBJ1-1, with a weak D call TRBD1 (5 bases). Germline V CDR1 and CDR2: MDHEN, SYDVKM. With 8 bases removed from V and 4 bases from J, the gap between germline ends came to 14 bases. This CDR3 has 13 amino acids. CDR3 amino acids: CASLQQGFTEAFF. CDR3 coding DNA: TGTGCCAGCTTACAGCAGGGTTTCACTGAAGCTTTCTTT.

V gene TRBV4-1 combines with J gene TRBJ1-2; D ambiguous. The CDR3 is 15 amino acids. Trimming cost V 0 bases and J 0 bases, with 8 bases left between them. CDR1 MGHRA and CDR2 YSYEKL come from the germline V gene. This chain's CDR3 is CASSQDPFANYGYTF. In DNA, the CDR3 is TGCGCCAGCAGCCAAGACCCGTTCGCTAACTATGGCTACACCTTC.

The rearrangement links TRBV6-2 or TRBV6-3 to TRBJ2-7, with D tentatively TRBD2 (5 bases). This CDR3 spans 13 amino acids. Germline loops: CDR1 MNHEY, CDR2 SVGEGT. Trimming removed 2 bases at V and 6 bases at J, with 11 bases between. CDR3 nucleotide sequence: TGTGCCAGCAGTTACGTGCGGGTTACCGAGCAGTACTTC. Translating gives CASSYVRVTEQYF.

This clone was seen a few times. The chain combines TRBV30 with TRBJ1-1; maybe TRBD1 (5 bases). Trimming pared 4 bases from V and 0 bases from J, leaving 12 bases between. From germline, CDR1 is GTSNPN and CDR2 SVGIG (reference sequence). This CDR3 is 14 amino acids long. The DNA of the CDR3 is TGTGCCTGGACACCAAACAGGATGAACACTGAAGCTTTCTTT. Translation: CAWTPNRMNTEAFF.

The chain joins TRBV7-9 to TRBJ2-1, with 7 bases matching TRBD2. With V trimmed by 4 bases and J by 2 bases, 8 bases remained unmatched. Germline-derived CDR1 and CDR2 are SEHNR and FQNEAQ (reference sequence). The CDR3 runs to 16 residues. CDR3 nucleotide sequence: TGTGCCAGCAGCTCCGAAGCCAGCGGGACCTACAATGAGCAGTTCTTC. Protein sequence: CASSSEASGTYNEQFF.

The rearrangement uses TRBV11-2 and TRBJ2-5, with D uncertain. The germline CDR1 and CDR2 sequences are SGHAT and FQNNGV. V lost 3 bases and J 0 bases, leaving 11 bases between the germline ends. The CDR3 loop spans 15 amino acids. CDR3 amino acids: CASSLGQADQETQYF. DNA of the CDR3: TGTGCCAGCAGCTTGGGTCAGGCCGACCAAGAGACCCAGTACTTC.

This clone was observed a handful of times. The CDR3 sequence is CASSSGAEAFF. As DNA, the CDR3 is TGTGCCAGCAGTTCAGGGGCTGAAGCTTTCTTT. The V gene is TRBV28, the J gene TRBJ1-1; D perhaps matches TRBD1 (6 bases). With 4 bases removed from V and 6 bases from J, the gap between germline ends came to 6 bases. The CDR3 is 11 amino acids. CDR1 and CDR2 (germline): MDHEN, SYDVKM.

This chain links TRBV5-1 with TRBJ2-3; 8 positions match TRBD2. CDR1 and CDR2 from the germline V gene are SGHRS and YFSETQ. This CDR3 region has 16 residues. The V gene end was trimmed by 2 bases and the J gene end by 3 bases; junction bases not matched to a gene: 8. The CDR3 here is CASSFGLAGRTDTQYF. The CDR3, as DNA: TGCGCCAGCAGCTTCGGCCTAGCGGGTAGAACAGATACGCAGTATTTT.

The chain couples TRBV2 to TRBJ1-2, with D perhaps matching TRBD1 (6 bases). There are 13 residues in the CDR3. V was clipped by 5 bases and J by 5 bases, with 12 bases between them. Germline V gives CDR1 SNHLY, CDR2 FYNNEI. Written as DNA, the CDR3 is TGTGCCAGCAGTCCGGACAGAATATATGGCTACACCTTC. It encodes CASSPDRIYGYTF.

The chain carries TRBV5-4 and TRBJ2-1; 14 nucleotides line up with TRBD2. Per germline, CDR1 SGHNT and CDR2 YYREEE (reference sequence). The CDR3 has 16 amino acids. J lost 3 bases, V lost 4 bases, and 3 bases had no gene match. CDR3 bases: TGTGCCAGCAGCGCAGGGACTAGCGGGAGCTACAATGAGCAGTTCTTC. Its protein is CASSAGTSGSYNEQFF.

This clone has a handful of counts. The V call is TRBV7-3, the J call TRBJ1-1, with D maybe TRBD1 (5 bases). The V and J ends lost 0 bases and 4 bases respectively, with 9 bases between them. Per germline, CDR1 SGHTA and CDR2 FQGTGA. The CDR3 has 14 residues. CDR3 loop: CASSLTQGSTEAFF. The CDR3, as DNA: TGTGCCAGCAGCTTAACCCAGGGAAGCACTGAAGCTTTCTTT.

This chain links TRBV5-1 with TRBJ2-5; 7 positions match TRBD2. CDR3 length: 14 residues. Germline trimming cut 2 bases from V and 0 bases from J; bases unmatched to any gene: 1. Germline V gene data show CDR1 as SGHRS and CDR2 as YFSETQ. As DNA, the CDR3 is TGCGCCAGCAGCTTTAGCGGGCACCAAGAGACCCAGTACTTC. Translated: CASSFSGHQETQYF.

The J gene is TRBJ1-6, the V gene TRBV30, with 7 bases that match TRBD1. CDR1 GTSNPN and CDR2 SVGIG come from the germline V gene (reference sequence). The CDR3 has 16 amino acids. V shed 1 base and J 7 bases; nucleotides not matched to a gene: 10. CDR3: CAWSASLRDRNSPLHF. The CDR3 region has the DNA TGTGCCTGGAGTGCTAGCCTCCGGGACAGAAATTCACCCCTCCACTTT.

The genes are TRBV28 and TRBJ1-2; D possibly corresponds to TRBD1 (5 bases). Trimming took off 3 bases at V and 5 bases at J, with 13 bases between the two ends. Looked up from germline, CDR1 is MDHEN and CDR2 is SYDVKM. The CDR3 contains 14 residues. CDR3 sequence: CASSFDSFGYGYTF. The CDR3 DNA reads TGTGCCAGCAGTTTTGACAGCTTCGGGTATGGCTACACCTTC.

This clone was detected a few times. The V and J genes are TRBV7-2 and TRBJ2-7; 8 bases map to TRBD2. CDR1 SGHTA and CDR2 FQGNSA come from the germline V gene. The CDR3 extends over 14 amino acids. The trim removed 5 bases at V and 6 bases at J, leaving 9 bases unmatched. DNA for the CDR3: TGTGCCAGCAGCCCCCCGGGACTAGGGCTCGAGCAGTACTTC. This encodes CASSPPGLGLEQYF.

The chain joins TRBV5-1 to TRBJ2-1; tentative D call: TRBD1 (5 bases). The CDR3 is 16 amino acids. The V gene's germline CDR1 is SGHRS and CDR2 YFSETQ. V was clipped by 0 bases and J by 0 bases, with 10 bases between them. As DNA, the CDR3 is TGCGCCAGCAGCTTGGTCCAGCAGGGCTCCTACAATGAGCAGTTCTTC. Translated: CASSLVQQGSYNEQFF.

The J gene is TRBJ2-2, the V gene TRBV11-2; D is perhaps TRBD2 (7 bases). CDR3 size: 17 residues. V was clipped by 5 bases and J by 0 bases, with 16 bases between them. Germline lookup yields CDR1 SGHAT and CDR2 FQNNGV. CDR3 residues: CASSPIGGAANTGELFF. Written as DNA, the CDR3 is TGTGCCAGCAGCCCGATTGGGGGGGCTGCGAACACCGGGGAGCTGTTTTTT.

V usage is TRBV2 and J usage is TRBJ1-1; D gene unclear. This CDR3 spans 13 amino acids. V dropped 6 bases and J dropped 6 bases, with 14 bases sitting between them. Germline V CDR1 and CDR2: SNHLY, FYNNEI. The CDR3 DNA reads as TGTGCCAGCAGCAGGATGAGCGGACCTGAAGCTTTCTTT. Encoded protein: CASSRMSGPEAFF.

CDR3 coding DNA: TGTGCCAGTAGTATACGACAGGGTGTAACTGAAGCTTTCTTT. Its translation is CASSIRQGVTEAFF. This rearrangement joins TRBV19 to TRBJ1-1, with 7 bases aligning to TRBD1. With 2 bases clipped from V and 5 bases from J, the junction kept 5 bases outside the gene matches. This CDR3 has 14 residues. Germline V gives CDR1 LNHDA, CDR2 SQIVND (reference sequence).

CDR3 loop: CASSLGTLRADTQYF. The CDR3, as DNA: TGTGCCAGCAGCCTCGGGACTCTCCGCGCAGATACGCAGTATTTT. V and J are TRBV7-8 and TRBJ2-3, with D possibly being TRBD2 (6 bases). V gave up 5 bases and J gave up 4 bases, with 16 bases separating them. From germline, CDR1 is SGHVS and CDR2 FQNEAQ. The CDR3 consists of 15 residues.

The chain links TRBV5-1 to TRBJ1-6; weak D call: TRBD1 (6 bases). The CDR3 extends over 14 amino acids. Germline V CDR1 and CDR2: SGHRS, YFSETQ. V shed 2 bases and J shed 8 bases, with 11 bases lying between them. The CDR3 DNA reads as TGCGCCAGCAGCTTCGGGGGGCTGGATTCACCCCTCCACTTT. This translates into CASSFGGLDSPLHF.

This chain connects TRBV7-9 to TRBJ2-7, with 8 bases matching TRBD2. This CDR3 spans 18 amino acids. J was trimmed by 7 bases and V by 5 bases; bases with no gene match: 22. CDR1 and CDR2 from the germline V gene are SEHNR and FQNEAQ (reference sequence). For the CDR3, the DNA is TGTGCCAGCAGCCACCTTGGAGGGCGGGGGACTAGTGGTTTGGAGCAGTACTTC. This translates into CASSHLGGRGTSGLEQYF.

This chain joins TRBV9 and TRBJ1-2, with D possibly TRBD1 on 6 matching bases. CDR1 and CDR2 (germline): SGDLS, YYNGEE. The CDR3 contains 11 residues. The ends were cut back, 3 bases at V and 11 bases at J, with 11 bases in the middle. CDR3 bases: TGTGCCAGCAGCGCAGGGGACACATACACCTTC. It encodes CASSAGDTYTF.

This chain joins TRBV30 and TRBJ2-7, with 11 bases lining up with TRBD2. The CDR3 has 15 amino acids. In germline, CDR1 is GTSNPN, CDR2 SVGIG (reference sequence). After removal of 2 bases from V and 4 bases from J, the junction contained 7 bases not matched to a gene. Here the CDR3 DNA reads TGTGCCTGGAGTCCTCTAGCGGGAGGTGTGTACGAGCAGTACTTC. As protein: CAWSPLAGGVYEQYF.

This clone came up once. The J gene is TRBJ2-1, the V gene TRBV4-3; 7 nucleotides match TRBD2. The CDR3 consists of 15 residues. V lost 4 bases to trimming and J lost 6 bases; unmatched junction nucleotides: 9. The germline CDR1 and CDR2 sequences are LGHNA and YSLEER. The CDR3 here is CASSRRAAGSNEQFF. The CDR3 coding sequence is TGCGCCAGCAGCCGGAGGGCAGCGGGAAGCAATGAGCAGTTCTTC.

The gene calls are TRBV9 and TRBJ2-5; TRBD2 agrees at 8 bases. V was clipped by 0 bases and J by 3 bases; unmatched bases: 7. Germline CDR1 SGDLS, CDR2 YYNGEE. CDR3 length: 16 amino acids. The CDR3 here is CASSVGGSGVKETQYF. The CDR3 DNA reads as TGTGCCAGCAGCGTAGGGGGTAGCGGGGTTAAAGAGACCCAGTACTTC.

This chain joins TRBV7-9 and TRBJ2-2, with D maybe TRBD1 (6 bases). The CDR3 covers 15 residues. Germline lookup yields CDR1 SEHNR and CDR2 FQNEAQ (reference sequence). V was trimmed by 6 bases and J by 2 bases, leaving 13 bases between them. CDR3 residues: CASRDTGSNTGELFF. The CDR3 DNA reads TGTGCCAGCAGAGATACAGGGTCAAACACCGGGGAGCTGTTTTTT.

The gene calls are TRBV12-2 and TRBJ2-7; TRBD1, as called in the table, went unchecked against the DNA. TRBV12-2 is tagged as a pseudogene. The CDR3 extends over 18 amino acids. CDR3 sequence (DNA): TGTGCAAGTCGCTCAACTACCTCCCCGGGACAGCAGTCAACCGAGCAGTACTTC. This encodes CASRSTTSPGQQSTEQYF.

CDR3 coding DNA: TGCGCCAGCAGCCAAGAGTCGGGGGTAGTTGGGTCCTACGAGCAGTACTTC. This codes for CASSQESGVVGSYEQYF. The gene calls are TRBV4-1 and TRBJ2-7; D might be TRBD2 (6 bases). Germline V lookup: CDR1 MGHRA, CDR2 YSYEKL. With 0 bases removed from V and 1 base from J, the gap between germline ends came to 16 bases. The CDR3 loop spans 17 amino acids.